These 14 T cell receptor beta chains were sequenced from one sample in a study of cytomegalovirus exposure and HLA in healthy donors. It was with 60 Vbeta and 13 Jbeta primers that the PCR ran. Libraries were prepared by immunoSEQ multiplex PCR; TCRdb keeps only in-frame clonotypes and omits some of them. The sample contains about 160,000 clones, 82% of which appear only once. The sample comprised PBMCs. The receptors were gathered from a girl aged 2-10 years in good health and CMV-seropositive.

There are a few counts of this clone. CDR3 in amino acids: CASKSGGSNTGELFF. DNA of the CDR3: TGTGCCAGCAAGTCCGGGGGATCGAACACCGGGGAGCTGTTTTTT. The V call is TRBV2, the J call TRBJ2-2; D perhaps matches TRBD2 (6 bases). Trimming removed 7 bases at V and 0 bases at J, with 12 bases between. The CDR3 sequence is 15 residues long. Germline V lookup: CDR1 SNHLY, CDR2 FYNNEI.

V and J are TRBV2 and TRBJ2-3; 10 bases line up with TRBD1. Trimming took 7 bases from V and 6 from J; bases not matched to a gene: 19. The CDR3 contains 18 residues. CDR1 is SNHLY and CDR2 is FYNNEI in the germline V gene. The CDR3 DNA reads as TGTGCCAGCAAGCTCCGCGAAGCCGGGACAGGGGCGGGCGATACGCAGTATTTT. Its protein product is CASKLREAGTGAGDTQYF.

The V gene is TRBV29-1, the J gene TRBJ2-2; D is uncertain. The CDR3 length is 11 residues. Germline V gene lookup returns CDR1 SQVTM and CDR2 ANQGSEA. V lost 4 bases and J 6 bases, leaving 6 bases between the germline ends. The DNA for the CDR3 is TGCAGCGTTGGACGGGCCGGGGAGCTGTTTTTT. This sequence encodes CSVGRAGELFF.

J is TRBJ2-5 and V is TRBV10-3, with a weak D call TRBD1 (7 bases). The CDR3 loop spans 13 amino acids. Trimming removed 11 bases at V and 5 bases at J, with 18 bases between. Germline V gives CDR1 ENHRY, CDR2 SYGVKD. The chain's CDR3 is CAAGGRITETQYF. CDR3 nucleotide sequence: TGTGCCGCAGGGGGGCGGATTACGGAGACCCAGTACTTC.

The genes are TRBV28 and TRBJ2-7; maybe TRBD2 (5 bases). This CDR3 comprises 14 residues. Germline CDR1 reads MDHEN; CDR2 reads SYDVKM. V lost 5 bases to trimming and J lost 4 bases, with 15 bases between them. The CDR3 region is CASSPSGLLYEQYF. Here the CDR3 DNA reads TGTGCCAGCAGTCCCTCAGGACTTTTATACGAGCAGTACTTC. Looking up the rest from reference TRBV28 and TRBJ2-7 gives the full variable domain: DVKVTQSSRYLVKRTGEKVFLECVQDMDHENMFWYRQDPGLGLRLIYFSYDVKMKEKGDIPEGYSVSREKKERFSLILESASTNQTSMYLCASSPSGLLYEQYFGPGTRLTVT.

The count of this clone is one. The gene calls are TRBV29-1 and TRBJ1-3, with D possibly being TRBD1 (6 bases). CDR1 is SQVTM, CDR2 ANQGSEA, per germline. The CDR3 extends over 15 amino acids. V was pared by 6 bases and J by 0 bases, with 15 bases between. Here the CDR3 DNA reads TGCAGCGTCTCAAGGGGGTCGTTCTCTGGAAACACCATATATTTT. Protein product: CSVSRGSFSGNTIYF. Complete variable domain (other parts from reference TRBV29-1 and TRBJ1-3): SAVISQKPSRDICQRGTSLTIQCQVDSQVTMMFWYRQQPGQSLTLIATANQGSEATYESGFVIDKFPISRPNLTFSTLTVSNMSPEDSSIYLCSVSRGSFSGNTIYFGEGSWLTVV.

With regard to this clone: At the DNA level, this CDR3 is encoded by other sequences in the same sample as well. The chain is built from TRBV9 and TRBJ2-1, with TRBD2 identical over 8 bases. Per germline, CDR1 SGDLS and CDR2 YYNGEE. The V segment lost 2 bases and the J segment 2 bases; nucleotides outside the gene matches: 3. There are 15 residues in the CDR3. The CDR3 DNA reads as TGTGCCAGCAGCGTCGGCGGGAGGCCCTACAATGAGCAGTTCTTC. This translates into CASSVGGRPYNEQFF.

This clone was counted a few times. The chain's CDR3 is CASSTDRSNTGELFF. For the CDR3, the DNA is TGCGCCAGCAGCACCGACAGGTCGAACACCGGGGAGCTGTTTTTT. This chain connects TRBV4-1 to TRBJ2-2; D perhaps matches TRBD1 (6 bases). V lost 5 bases and J lost 0, with 10 bases in between. There are 15 residues in the CDR3. Germline-derived CDR1 and CDR2 are MGHRA and YSYEKL.

This clone turned up a few times. V is TRBV9 and J is TRBJ2-1, with D tentatively TRBD2 (6 bases). CDR3 length equals 16 residues. CDR1 and CDR2 (germline): SGDLS, YYNGEE. Trimming took off 3 bases at V and 7 bases at J, with 20 bases between the two ends. The CDR3 coding sequence is TGTGCCAGCAGCGCTCGAACTAGCCGGGTGGCGAATGAGCAGTTCTTC. Encoded protein: CASSARTSRVANEQFF.

The rearrangement uses TRBV30 and TRBJ1-2; 8 bases are a match to TRBD1. V was clipped by 2 bases and J by 3 bases; unmatched bases: 2. Germline values: CDR1 GTSNPN, CDR2 SVGIG (reference sequence). The CDR3 loop spans 13 amino acids. DNA of the CDR3: TGTGCCTGGAGTCAGGGGGCGGACTATGGCTACACCTTC. It translates to CAWSQGADYGYTF.

The chain couples TRBV6-1 to TRBJ2-1; D not certain. Trimming stripped 4 bases from V and 6 bases from J, with 13 bases between. The CDR3 has 14 residues. Germline CDR1 is MNHNS and CDR2 is SASEGT. This CDR3 is CASSVEDLPNEQFF. The CDR3 bases are TGTGCCAGCAGTGTTGAGGATCTCCCCAATGAGCAGTTCTTC.

V and J are TRBV5-1 and TRBJ2-5; 8 positions match TRBD2. CDR1 is SGHRS, CDR2 YFSETQ, per germline. V trimming: 2 bases; J trimming: 5 bases; junction bases outside the gene matches: 5. The CDR3 spans 14 residues. CDR3 sequence: CASSFSGNDETQYF. The CDR3 DNA sequence: TGCGCCAGCAGCTTTAGCGGGAATGATGAGACCCAGTACTTC.

The rearrangement joins TRBV7-9 to TRBJ2-1; 7 bases align to TRBD1. V dropped 7 bases and J dropped 4; count of bases not matched to a gene: 7. The CDR3 extends over 14 amino acids. Germline CDR1 is SEHNR and CDR2 is FQNEAQ (reference sequence). The chain's CDR3 is CASNLGQDYNEQFF. In DNA, the CDR3 is TGTGCCAGCAACCTCGGACAGGATTACAATGAGCAGTTCTTC.

The sample holds a few counts of this clone. This chain connects TRBV6-5 to TRBJ1-5; D is uncertain. Trimming left V 2 bases short and J 7 bases short, with 12 bases between. Germline values: CDR1 MNHEY, CDR2 SVGAGI. The CDR3 is made up of 14 amino acids. The CDR3 region has the DNA TGTGCCAGCAGTTACCAAAAGGGAGGACAGCCCCAGCATTTT. Its translation is CASSYQKGGQPQHF.